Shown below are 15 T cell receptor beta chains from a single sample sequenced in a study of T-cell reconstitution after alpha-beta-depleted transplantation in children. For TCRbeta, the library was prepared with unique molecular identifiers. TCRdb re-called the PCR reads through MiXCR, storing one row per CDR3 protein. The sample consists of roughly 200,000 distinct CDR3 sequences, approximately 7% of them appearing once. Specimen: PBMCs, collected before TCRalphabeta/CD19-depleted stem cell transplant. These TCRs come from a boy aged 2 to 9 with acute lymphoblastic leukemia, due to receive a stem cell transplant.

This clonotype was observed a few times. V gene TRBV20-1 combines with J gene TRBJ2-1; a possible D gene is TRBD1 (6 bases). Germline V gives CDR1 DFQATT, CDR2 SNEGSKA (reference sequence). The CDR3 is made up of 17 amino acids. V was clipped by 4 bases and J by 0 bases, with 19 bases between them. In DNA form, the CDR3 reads TGCAGTGCTAAGAGCGTAGGGGGACGAAGCTCCTACAATGAGCAGTTCTTC. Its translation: CSAKSVGGRSSYNEQFF.

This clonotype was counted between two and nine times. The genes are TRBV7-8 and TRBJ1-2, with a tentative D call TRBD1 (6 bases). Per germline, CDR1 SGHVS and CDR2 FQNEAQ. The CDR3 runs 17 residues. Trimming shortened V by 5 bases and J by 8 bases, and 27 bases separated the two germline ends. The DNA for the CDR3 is TGTGCCAGCAGCCCACCTTTAGGGGACACAGCTTTCGACGGCTACACCTTC. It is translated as CASSPPLGDTAFDGYTF. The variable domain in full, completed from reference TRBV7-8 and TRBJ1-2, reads GAGVSQSPRYKVAKRGQDVALRCDPISGHVSLFWYQQALGQGPEFLTYFQNEAQLDKSGLPSDRFFAERPEGSVSTLKIQRTQQEDSAVYLCASSPPLGDTAFDGYTFGSGTRLTVV.

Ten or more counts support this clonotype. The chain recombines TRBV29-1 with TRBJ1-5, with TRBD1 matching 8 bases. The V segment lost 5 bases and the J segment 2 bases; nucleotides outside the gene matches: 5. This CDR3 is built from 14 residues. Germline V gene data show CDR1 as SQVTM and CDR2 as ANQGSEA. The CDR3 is CSVSGGDGNQPQHF. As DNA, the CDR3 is TGCAGCGTTTCAGGGGGCGATGGCAATCAGCCCCAGCATTTT.

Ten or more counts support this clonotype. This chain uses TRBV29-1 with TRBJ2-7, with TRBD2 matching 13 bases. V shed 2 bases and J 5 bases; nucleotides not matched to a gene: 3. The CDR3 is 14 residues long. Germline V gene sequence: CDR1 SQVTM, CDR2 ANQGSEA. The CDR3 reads CSVERTSGSDEQYF. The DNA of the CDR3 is TGCAGCGTTGAACGGACTAGCGGGAGCGACGAGCAGTACTTC.

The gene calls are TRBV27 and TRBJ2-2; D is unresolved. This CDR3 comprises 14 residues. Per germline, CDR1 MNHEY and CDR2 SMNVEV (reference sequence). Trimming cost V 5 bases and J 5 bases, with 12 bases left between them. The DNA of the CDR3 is TGTGCCAGCAGTCCAGTCGGGCCTACCGGGGAGCTGTTTTTT. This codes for CASSPVGPTGELFF.

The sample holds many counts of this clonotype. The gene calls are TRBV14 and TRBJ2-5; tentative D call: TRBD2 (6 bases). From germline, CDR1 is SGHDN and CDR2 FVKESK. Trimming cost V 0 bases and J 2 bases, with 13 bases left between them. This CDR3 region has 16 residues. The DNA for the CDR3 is TGTGCCAGCAGCCAAGACGTGAGGGAGGTTCAAGAGACCCAGTACTTC. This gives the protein CASSQDVREVQETQYF. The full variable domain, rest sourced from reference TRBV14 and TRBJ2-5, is EAGVTQFPSHSVIEKGQTVTLRCDPISGHDNLYWYRRVMGKEIKFLLHFVKESKQDESGMPNNRFLAERTGGTYSTLKVQPAELEDSGVYFCASSQDVREVQETQYFGPGTRLLVL.

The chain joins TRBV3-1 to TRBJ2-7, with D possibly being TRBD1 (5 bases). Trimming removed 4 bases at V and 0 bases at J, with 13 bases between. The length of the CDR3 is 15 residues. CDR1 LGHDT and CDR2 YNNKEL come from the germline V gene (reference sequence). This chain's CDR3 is CASSRDRVSSYEQYF. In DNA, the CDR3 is TGTGCCAGCAGCCGCGACAGAGTAAGCTCCTACGAGCAGTACTTC.

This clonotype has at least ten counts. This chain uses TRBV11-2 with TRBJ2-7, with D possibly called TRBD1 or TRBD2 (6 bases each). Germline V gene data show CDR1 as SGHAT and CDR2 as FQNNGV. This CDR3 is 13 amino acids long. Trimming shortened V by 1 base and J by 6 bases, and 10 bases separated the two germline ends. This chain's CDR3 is CASSLGEGGEQYF. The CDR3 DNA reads TGTGCCAGCAGCTTAGGTGAGGGGGGCGAGCAGTACTTC.

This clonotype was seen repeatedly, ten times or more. The CDR3 here is CASRPQGGFLGEQYF. DNA of the CDR3: TGTGCCAGCAGACCACAGGGGGGGTTCCTAGGCGAGCAGTACTTC. The rearrangement uses TRBV28 and TRBJ2-7, with D perhaps TRBD1 (8 bases). The V end was cut by 6 bases, the J end by 6 bases, with 21 bases between. Germline-derived CDR1 and CDR2 are MDHEN and SYDVKM. This CDR3 spans 15 amino acids.

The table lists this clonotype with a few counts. The CDR3: CASSLGSWNEQFF. In nucleotides, the CDR3 is TGTGCCAGCAGCTTGGGTTCCTGGAATGAGCAGTTCTTC. The gene calls are TRBV5-6 and TRBJ2-1, with D uncertain. The germline CDR1 and CDR2 sequences are SGHDT and YYEEEE. The CDR3 extends over 13 amino acids. Trimming left V 0 bases short and J 7 bases short, with 8 bases between.

This CDR3 reads CASSLNLAWETQYF. CDR3 DNA: TGTGCCAGCAGCTTAAATCTAGCGTGGGAGACCCAGTACTTC. The V call is TRBV7-2, the J call TRBJ2-5, with D possibly matching TRBD2 (6 bases). Germline values: CDR1 SGHTA, CDR2 FQGNSA. CDR3 length equals 14 residues. V was trimmed by 2 bases and J by 5 bases, leaving 12 bases between them. Full variable domain (missing parts from reference TRBV7-2 and TRBJ2-5): GAGVSQSPSNKVTEKGKDVELRCDPISGHTALYWYRQSLGQGLEFLIYFQGNSAPDKSGLPSDRFSAERTGGSVSTLTIQRTQQEDSAVYLCASSLNLAWETQYFGPGTRLLVL.

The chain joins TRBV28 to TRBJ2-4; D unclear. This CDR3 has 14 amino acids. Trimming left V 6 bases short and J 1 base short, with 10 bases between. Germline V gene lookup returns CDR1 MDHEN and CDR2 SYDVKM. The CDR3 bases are TGTGCCAGCAGAGAGGAGAAGGCCAAAAACATTCAGTACTTC. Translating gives CASREEKAKNIQYF. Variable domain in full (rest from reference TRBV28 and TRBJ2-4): DVKVTQSSRYLVKRTGEKVFLECVQDMDHENMFWYRQDPGLGLRLIYFSYDVKMKEKGDIPEGYSVSREKKERFSLILESASTNQTSMYLCASREEKAKNIQYFGAGTRLSVL.

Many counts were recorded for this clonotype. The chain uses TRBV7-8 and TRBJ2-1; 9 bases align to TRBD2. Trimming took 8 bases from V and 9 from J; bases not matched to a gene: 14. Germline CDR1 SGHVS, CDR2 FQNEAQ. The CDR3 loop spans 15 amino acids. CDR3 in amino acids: CASLGVVAGVGEQFF. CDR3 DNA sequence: TGTGCCAGCCTCGGGGTGGTAGCGGGAGTGGGTGAGCAGTTCTTC.

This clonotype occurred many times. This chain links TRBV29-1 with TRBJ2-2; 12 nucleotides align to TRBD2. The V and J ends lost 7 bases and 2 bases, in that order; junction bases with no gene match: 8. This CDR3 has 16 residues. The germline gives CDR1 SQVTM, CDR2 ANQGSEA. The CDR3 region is CSAPTSGGHNTGELFF. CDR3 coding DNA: TGCAGCGCCCCGACTAGCGGGGGCCACAACACCGGGGAGCTGTTTTTT.

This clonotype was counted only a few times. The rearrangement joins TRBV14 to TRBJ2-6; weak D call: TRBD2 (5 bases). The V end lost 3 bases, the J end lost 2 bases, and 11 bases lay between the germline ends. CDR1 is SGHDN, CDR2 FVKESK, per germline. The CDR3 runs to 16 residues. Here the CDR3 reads CASSQADGAGANVLTF. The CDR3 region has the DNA TGTGCCAGCAGCCAGGCTGACGGGGCTGGGGCCAACGTCCTGACTTTC.